This T cell receptor beta chain was sequenced for a study of cytomegalovirus exposure and HLA in healthy donors. The CDR3 covers 13 residues. V dropped 5 bases and J dropped 3 bases, with 11 bases sitting between them. Germline assignment: CDR1 KGHSH and CDR2 LQKENI. The primer mix had 60 Vbeta and 13 Jbeta primers. Sequencing was performed with immunoSEQ multiplex PCR; in TCRdb, only in-frame clones are kept and a portion is missing. The sample lists 200,000 to 250,000 clones, 83% occurring once. Study observations and caveats: According to a later analysis, most TCR beta chains associated with CMV appeared HLA-restricted. The analysis excluded some indistinguishable V segments, including TRBV6-2 and TRBV6-3. Associated with HLA alleles at 0.05 false discovery rate in a later analysis were around 17,000 TCR beta sequences.

On this clone: Its antigen remains unknown.

This receptor was taken from a girl between 10 and 17 years old in good health and CMV-seronegative. The sample comprised PBMCs. The chain employs TRBV18 and TRBJ2-7; D gene ambiguous. DNA for the CDR3: TGTGCCAGCTCAGCGACTGAGGTCTACGAGCAGTACTTC. Protein product: CASSATEVYEQYF.